This entry lists 19 T cell receptor beta chains sequenced from one sample in a study of T cells in Graves' hyperthyroidism and ophthalmopathy. Amplified TCR beta CDR3 regions came from RNA transcripts. The HTBI set primed first-round TCR CDR3 RT-PCR. TCRdb recomputed calls from the multiplex PCR reads with MiXCR, one row per CDR3 protein. The table records around 300,000 distinct CDR3 sequences, approximately 15% of them present only once. Sequencing was done on a sample of blood. The origin of the receptors is a woman between 40 and 55 years old with Graves' ophthalmopathy.

This clonotype was seen ten or more times. The genes are TRBV28 and TRBJ2-1, with 11 nucleotides matching TRBD1. CDR3 size: 23 residues. Germline trimming cut 5 bases from V and 1 base from J; bases unmatched to any gene: 25. Per germline, CDR1 MDHEN and CDR2 SYDVKM. CDR3 in amino acids: CASSHPRDRGIWREGRSYNEQFF. The DNA of the CDR3 is TGTGCCAGCAGTCACCCCCGGGACAGGGGGATATGGCGGGAGGGCCGGTCCTACAATGAGCAGTTCTTC.

This clonotype was detected many times. The genes are TRBV6-1 and TRBJ2-1, with 10 bases aligning to TRBD2. Trimming removed 6 bases from V and 6 bases from J; junction bases left unmatched: 11. CDR1 and CDR2 from the germline V gene are MNHNS and SASEGT. The CDR3 consists of 16 residues. CDR3 sequence reads: CASSPPGAGGGNEQFF. CDR3 DNA sequence: TGTGCCAGCAGCCCCCCCGGAGCGGGAGGGGGCAATGAGCAGTTCTTC.

There are many counts of this clonotype. The rearrangement joins TRBV19 to TRBJ1-5; D remains ambiguous. Germline V CDR1 and CDR2: LNHDA, SQIVND (reference sequence). This CDR3 has 14 residues. Trimming removed 2 bases from V and 4 bases from J, with 9 bases in between. CDR3 DNA sequence: TGTGCCAGTAGTATAATAGGTTTGAATCAGCCCCAGCATTTT. This gives the protein CASSIIGLNQPQHF.

The chain employs TRBV4-1 and TRBJ2-1; 7 bases agree with TRBD2. The length of the CDR3 is 17 residues. CDR1 and CDR2 from the germline V gene are MGHRA and YSYEKL. The V gene end was trimmed by 0 bases and the J gene end by 0 bases; junction bases not matched to a gene: 5. CDR3 in amino acids: CASSQEVASGSYNEQFF. Written as DNA, the CDR3 is TGCGCCAGCAGCCAAGAGGTTGCTAGCGGCTCCTACAATGAGCAGTTCTTC.

This clonotype was recorded many times. The CDR3 region has the DNA TGTGCCAGCAGACTAGAAAATAGCAATCAGCCCCAGCATTTT. It yields the protein CASRLENSNQPQHF. This rearrangement joins TRBV12-3 or TRBV12-4 to TRBJ1-5; D unresolved. V was trimmed by 6 bases and J by 0 bases, leaving 9 bases between them. The CDR3 length is 14 residues.

This clonotype was seen at least ten times. The rearrangement uses TRBV7-9 and TRBJ1-4; TRBD1 is a possible D gene (5 bases). CDR1 is SEHNR and CDR2 is FQNEAQ in the germline V gene (reference sequence). The CDR3 runs 12 residues. V gave up 5 bases and J gave up 8 bases, with 9 bases separating them. The CDR3 region is CASSPRTEKLFF. DNA for the CDR3: TGTGCCAGCAGCCCCCGGACAGAAAAACTGTTTTTT. The entire variable domain, with the rest obtained from reference TRBV7-9 and TRBJ1-4, is as follows: DTGVSQNPRHKITKRGQNVTFRCDPISEHNRLYWYRQTLGQGPEFLTYFQNEAQLEKSRLLSDRFSAERPKGSFSTLEIQRTEQGDSAMYLCASSPRTEKLFFGSGTQLSVL.

This clonotype was detected many times. The chain is built from TRBV7-9 and TRBJ1-5; TRBD1 is a possible D gene (6 bases). The length of the CDR3 is 15 residues. Trimming took off 2 bases at V and 4 bases at J, with 12 bases between the two ends. Per the germline V gene, CDR1 is SEHNR and CDR2 is FQNEAQ (reference sequence). The CDR3 coding sequence is TGTGCCAGCAGCTTATCGAGGACAGCGAATCAGCCCCAGCATTTT. It encodes CASSLSRTANQPQHF.

There are many counts of this clonotype. This chain connects TRBV27 to TRBJ2-7, with TRBD2 identical over 7 bases. The germline V gene has CDR1 MNHEY and CDR2 SMNVEV (reference sequence). Losses at the gene ends were 5 bases for V and 5 bases for J; bases not matched to a gene: 15. This CDR3 contains 16 residues. CDR3 DNA sequence: TGTGCCAGCAGTCCCTCCTGGGGCGGGAGAATGGACGAGCAGTACTTC. This sequence encodes CASSPSWGGRMDEQYF.

The rearrangement joins TRBV4-1 to TRBJ2-5; 8 bases fit TRBD2. V gave up 3 bases and J gave up 4 bases; unmatched junction bases: 13. This CDR3 contains 17 residues. Germline V gives CDR1 MGHRA, CDR2 YSYEKL. The CDR3 region is CASSHQLAGTSGETQYF. The CDR3 DNA is TGCGCCAGCAGCCACCAGTTAGCGGGGACAAGCGGAGAGACCCAGTACTTC.

The table lists this clonotype with a few counts. This rearrangement joins TRBV20-1 to TRBJ1-6; possible D gene TRBD1, 5 bases. Trimming removed 0 bases at V and 9 bases at J, with 9 bases between. This CDR3 has 13 amino acids. The germline V gene has CDR1 DFQATT and CDR2 SNEGSKA (reference sequence). CDR3 bases: TGCAGTGCTAGAGACTCAGGGATTTCACCCCTCCACTTT. Its protein is CSARDSGISPLHF.

This clonotype was seen repeatedly, ten times or more. The chain couples TRBV12-5 to TRBJ2-5; D remains unclear. The CDR3 loop spans 17 amino acids. Germline V lookup: CDR1 LGHNT, CDR2 FRNRAP. V dropped 1 base and J dropped 1 base, with 16 bases sitting between them. CDR3 loop: CASGLAPHVGVQETQYF. CDR3 coding DNA: TGTGCTAGTGGTTTGGCCCCACATGTCGGTGTCCAAGAGACCCAGTACTTC.

This clonotype was recorded at least ten times. The chain links TRBV28 to TRBJ2-7; weak D call: TRBD1 (6 bases). This CDR3 is built from 14 residues. The V gene lost 4 bases and the J gene lost 4 bases, with 14 bases spanning the gap. Germline V gene lookup returns CDR1 MDHEN and CDR2 SYDVKM. This CDR3 is CASSWLGAGYEQYF. CDR3 in DNA: TGTGCCAGCAGTTGGTTGGGGGCCGGGTACGAGCAGTACTTC.

This clonotype was counted many times. The chain joins TRBV28 to TRBJ2-1, with 7 bases lining up with TRBD2. The CDR3 covers 16 residues. After removal of 1 base from V and 6 bases from J, the junction contained 9 bases not matched to a gene. From germline, CDR1 is MDHEN and CDR2 SYDVKM. CDR3 in amino acids: CASSLLGTNGSNEQFF. CDR3 DNA sequence: TGTGCCAGCAGTTTATTAGGGACTAACGGAAGCAATGAGCAGTTCTTC.

This clonotype was detected many times. The V and J genes are TRBV6-1 and TRBJ1-1, with 7 nucleotides matching TRBD1. Germline assignment: CDR1 MNHNS and CDR2 SASEGT. The CDR3 loop spans 13 amino acids. The ends lost 6 bases at V and 6 bases at J; junction bases unmatched: 7. This CDR3 is CASRLTGVPEAFF. The CDR3 bases are TGTGCCAGCAGACTAACAGGGGTTCCTGAAGCTTTCTTT.

Ten or more counts support this clonotype. The chain recombines TRBV27 with TRBJ1-1, with 9 bases identical to TRBD1. The germline CDR1 and CDR2 sequences are MNHEY and SMNVEV (reference sequence). The trim removed 6 bases at V and 1 base at J, leaving 3 bases unmatched. The CDR3 length is 14 residues. Here the CDR3 DNA reads TGTGCCAGCAGGGGGACAGGGCCGAACACTGAAGCTTTCTTT. It specifies CASRGTGPNTEAFF.

In its sample, this clonotype was seen many times. The chain recombines TRBV6-2 or TRBV6-3 with TRBJ1-1, with D unresolved. Germline CDR1 reads MNHEY; CDR2 reads SVGEGT. The CDR3 spans 12 residues. Trimming left V 1 base short and J 8 bases short, with 8 bases between. CDR3 amino acids: CASSYLGSEAFF. The CDR3 DNA sequence: TGTGCCAGCAGTTACTTGGGGTCAGAAGCTTTCTTT.

This clonotype was seen a few times. This rearrangement joins TRBV29-1 to TRBJ2-7, with D perhaps matching TRBD1 or TRBD2 (6 bases each). Trimming shortened V by 4 bases and J by 5 bases, and 18 bases separated the two germline ends. The CDR3 length is 14 residues. Per the germline V gene, CDR1 is SQVTM and CDR2 is ANQGSEA. DNA for the CDR3: TGCAGCGTTGTTGTGGGGGGCTACGGGAACGAGCAGTACTTC. It yields the protein CSVVVGGYGNEQYF.

In its sample, this clonotype was seen many times. This chain connects TRBV28 to TRBJ2-7; D is perhaps TRBD1 or TRBD2 (7 bases each). Germline V CDR1 and CDR2: MDHEN, SYDVKM. V lost 3 bases, J lost 7 bases, and 22 bases lay in between. This CDR3 has 16 amino acids. The CDR3 region is CASSLRSGGGMGEQYF. CDR3 DNA sequence: TGTGCCAGCAGTTTGCGATCAGGGGGGGGAATGGGGGAGCAGTACTTC.

This clonotype has a count of ten or more. The rearrangement links TRBV9 to TRBJ1-1, with TRBD1 as a possible D gene (6 bases). V dropped 4 bases and J dropped 5 bases, with 18 bases sitting between them. The CDR3 consists of 15 residues. In germline, CDR1 is SGDLS, CDR2 YYNGEE. The CDR3 is CASSWGSGAITEAFF. As DNA, the CDR3 is TGTGCCAGCAGCTGGGGGTCAGGGGCGATAACTGAAGCTTTCTTT. Full variable domain (remainder filled in from reference TRBV9 and TRBJ1-1): DSGVTQTPKHLITATGQRVTLRCSPRSGDLSVYWYQQSLDQGLQFLIQYYNGEERAKGNILERFSAQQFPDLHSELNLSSLELGDSALYFCASSWGSGAITEAFFGQGTRLTVV.